The clone carrying this T cell receptor (beta chain) was seen many times. Its antigen remains unidentified. This sample was included in a study of T-cell reconstitution after alpha-beta-depleted transplantation in children. V lost 4 bases, J lost 2 bases, and 18 bases lay in between. CDR1 and CDR2 from the germline V gene are MNHEY and SVGAGI. The CDR3 covers 16 residues. Library preparation (for TCRbeta) was performed with unique molecular identifiers. TCRdb passed the PCR reads through MiXCR, listing each CDR3 protein once. The sample yields about 440,000 distinct CDR3 sequences, around 46% seen once. Study-level findings and limits: The origin of high day-60 TCRbeta diversity in some patients lay in surviving recipient T cells and thymic progenitors. At around two months after transplant, the alpha-beta T cells were reportedly derived from several hundred expanded clones that came from non-depleted graft cells.

The TCR sequence derives from a girl aged 2-10 years with aplastic anemia, due to receive a stem cell transplant. The material was PBMCs, obtained before TCRalphabeta/CD19-depleted stem cell transplant. The rearrangement links TRBV6-5 to TRBJ2-7; no firm D call. In nucleotides, the CDR3 is TGTGCCAGCAGTTCCTCCATGTCAAGGCTGGCCTACGAGCAGTACTTC. Encoded protein: CASSSSMSRLAYEQYF.